This entry concerns a single T cell receptor (beta chain). No antigen is known for it. Germline V gene sequence: CDR1 SGHDT, CDR2 YYEEEE. The CDR3 is 13 amino acids. V lost 3 bases, J lost 7 bases, and 11 bases lay in between. All sequencing subjects had displayed CD8+CD57+ cell expansion on flow cytometry. TCR beta VDJ and CDR3 profiling used genomic DNA as template. A single record per CDR3 protein comes from TCRdb applying MiXCR to the reads. This sample has more than 150,000 distinct CDR3 sequences, with approximately 48% found just once. This record comes from a study of CD8+CD57+ T cells in acquired aplastic anemia. Study details: Sorted CD4+ and CD8+ cell DNA averaged approximately 3 ug. Study-wide findings and caveats: Patient and control CD8+ Simpson's diversity was not significantly different. There were twenty-nine CD8+ CDR3 sequences that occurred in both patients and controls.

Specimen: sorted CD4+, CD8+, or CD8+CD57+ T cells (not recorded which) from PBMCs. V gene TRBV5-6 combines with J gene TRBJ1-5; D is possibly TRBD1 (6 bases). The clonotype originates from a human donor with aplastic anemia. The CDR3 reads CASSSGQYQPQHF. The CDR3 DNA is TGTGCCAGCAGCTCTGGACAGTACCAGCCCCAGCATTTT.